In this sample, the clone carrying this TCR beta chain turned up a few times. Original methodology: Amplification of reference gene primers provided the estimated nucleated cell counts. Using immunoSEQ multiplex PCR, the repertoire was profiled, and TCRdb retains in-frame clones only, with some absent. The V and J calls and clone size were taken over from that table, and D and trimming were inferred from the DNA. The data contain 140,000 to 150,000 clones, around 89% of them singletons. These data come from a study of blood T cell repertoires in COVID-19. In the study overall: PBMCs, B-cell-depleted T cells, or T cells were the source of the cDNA or gDNA that made up the material.

The CDR3 length is 15 residues. The germline CDR1 and CDR2 sequences are LNHDA and SQIVND (reference sequence). V lost 1 base and J lost 2; bases outside the gene matches: 4. V and J are TRBV19 and TRBJ2-7, with 8 bases identical to TRBD1. The TCR comes from a man in his 60s with active or convalescent COVID-19. Sample: peripheral blood. Here the CDR3 reads CASSIVGTGPYEQYF. CDR3 DNA sequence: TGTGCCAGTAGTATAGTCGGGACAGGCCCCTACGAGCAGTACTTC.